Following are 9 T cell receptor beta chains from one sample sequenced in a study of blood T cell repertoires in COVID-19 (dated by TCRdb to between 2020 and 2021). Library creation used the immunoSEQ multiplex PCR assay. What TCRdb holds here is the immuneACCESS table cut down to in-frame rearrangements. Part of the clones is not present; checked against another copy, under half of the missing clones reflect an unresolved V gene, and the others are unexplained. The sample table contains 200,000 to 300,000 clones; only one count was recorded for 75% to 95% of them. Around 2.5% of the sample comes from the top ten. The sequenced material came from peripheral blood. These receptor sequences come from a person aged 18 to 30 with COVID-19, enrolled during active disease.

The CDR3 bases are TGTGCCAGTAGTAACGCAGGCGGGGGGCCCCAGCATTTT. Translating it yields CASSNAGGGPQHF. This chain connects TRBV19 to TRBJ1-5; the D gene is possibly TRBD1 (5 bases). This CDR3 spans 13 amino acids. Germline CDR1 is LNHDA and CDR2 is SQIVND (reference sequence). Between the trimmed V and J ends, which lost 4 bases and 9 bases, there was a span of 13 bases.

The DNA for the CDR3 is TGTGCCAGCAGTCGACTCTACGAGCAGTACTTC. Its translation: CASSRLYEQYF. This chain links TRBV6-5 with TRBJ2-7, with D hard to call. The CDR3 loop spans 11 amino acids. The V and J ends lost 5 bases and 3 bases respectively, with 5 bases between them. Germline V CDR1 and CDR2: MNHEY, SVGAGI.

This sequence joins TRBV28 and TRBJ2-3; D is perhaps TRBD2 (6 bases). V shed 6 bases and J shed 3 bases, with 19 bases lying between them. Per the germline V gene, CDR1 is MDHEN and CDR2 is SYDVKM. The CDR3 is made up of 16 amino acids. The CDR3, as DNA: TGTGCCAGCAGCTCGGGTACTAGCACAAAAACAGATACGCAGTATTTT. Protein: CASSSGTSTKTDTQYF.

This sequence joins TRBV18 and TRBJ1-4; 11 positions agree with TRBD1. Germline CDR1 is KGHSH and CDR2 is LQKENI. The CDR3 has 14 amino acids. Unmatched junction bases numbered 0, after V lost 3 bases and J lost 6 bases. This CDR3 reads CASSPGQGDEKLFF. In DNA, the CDR3 is TGTGCCAGCTCACCGGGACAGGGGGATGAAAAACTGTTTTTT.

The CDR3 region is CATSGQGDEQYF. As DNA, the CDR3 is TGTGCCACCTCGGGACAGGGGGACGAGCAGTACTTC. The genes are TRBV24-1 and TRBJ2-7; 11 bases fit TRBD1. Germline V gene data show CDR1 as KGHDR and CDR2 as SFDVKD. CDR3 size: 12 residues. The trim removed 9 bases at V and 5 bases at J, leaving 2 bases unmatched.

The chain combines TRBV28 with TRBJ2-7; TRBD1 might be the D (6 bases). The CDR3 contains 15 residues. CDR1 is MDHEN and CDR2 is SYDVKM in the germline V gene. The V end lost 4 bases, the J end lost 0 bases, and 13 bases lay between the germline ends. CDR3 sequence (DNA): TGTGCCAGCAGTTCGACAGGTACCAGCTCCTACGAGCAGTACTTC. Its translation is CASSSTGTSSYEQYF.

V and J are TRBV11-2 and TRBJ2-1; TRBD2 aligns across 8 bases. The V gene end was trimmed by 8 bases and the J gene end by 1 base; junction bases not matched to a gene: 7. CDR3 size: 15 residues. Germline CDR1 SGHAT, CDR2 FQNNGV. CDR3: CASVRSGGSYNEQFF. CDR3 in DNA: TGTGCCAGCGTCCGGTCGGGAGGGTCCTACAATGAGCAGTTCTTC.

The CDR3 reads CASSDTESSYNSPLHF. In nucleotides, the CDR3 is TGTGCCAGCAGTGATACGGAGAGCTCCTATAATTCACCCCTCCACTTT. The J gene is TRBJ1-6, the V gene TRBV2, with D unclear. V was pared by 3 bases and J by 0 bases, with 9 bases between. Looked up from germline, CDR1 is SNHLY and CDR2 is FYNNEI. This CDR3 is built from 16 residues.

J is TRBJ2-7 and V is TRBV5-6; 8 nucleotides match TRBD2. The V segment lost 2 bases and the J segment 0 bases; nucleotides outside the gene matches: 16. CDR1 SGHDT and CDR2 YYEEEE come from the germline V gene. This CDR3 is 19 amino acids long. This chain's CDR3 is CASSFIIYRSGDPSYEQYF. For the CDR3, the DNA is TGTGCCAGCAGCTTCATCATCTACCGTAGCGGGGATCCCTCCTACGAGCAGTACTTC.